This T cell receptor (beta chain) was sequenced during a study of T-cell memory formation after mild COVID-19. Using its own MiXCR run on the 5' RACE reads, TCRdb lists one record per CDR3 protein. The repertoire has some 82,000 distinct CDR3 sequences, about 13% of them found once; the top ten carry approximately 41%. This clonotype was sampled from a man younger than 35 who had mild COVID-19 (a few samples of this study predate the infection). Cell type and time point are not known. The source material was PBMCs or a T cell subset sorted from them (not recorded which).

CDR3 sequence: CASSFLWGQETQYF. The CDR3 DNA sequence: TGTGCCAGCAGCTTCCTTTGGGGGCAAGAGACCCAGTACTTC. V and J are TRBV7-2 and TRBJ2-5; D may correspond to TRBD1 or TRBD2 (5 bases each). CDR3 length: 14 amino acids. Germline V CDR1 and CDR2: SGHTA, FQGNSA. Trimming took 3 bases from V and 2 from J, leaving 10 bases between them.